This T cell receptor (beta chain) was identified in a study of blood T cell repertoires in COVID-19. Study-wide background: Both acute and convalescent COVID-19 samples were obtained from the United States, Italy and Spain. Sample material is recorded as cDNA or gDNA derived from T cells, B-cell-depleted T cells, or PBMCs.

CDR3 length: 15 residues. V shed 0 bases, J shed 8 bases, and the junction held 7 bases outside the gene matches. Germline V CDR1 and CDR2: ENHRY, SYGVKD. Per the original data handling: The authors estimated nucleated cell counts from reference gene primer amplification. Repertoires were generated with immunoSEQ multiplex PCR, while TCRdb's copy carries only in-frame clones and drops some. The V and J calls and the clone size are those of that table, but D and trimming were determined from the DNA. Of some 200,000 clones in the sample, around 85% were seen once. This TCR derives from a woman at least 80 years old with acute or convalescent COVID-19. What was sequenced was peripheral blood. This chain links TRBV10-3 with TRBJ2-3; TRBD2 matches 8 bases. This CDR3 reads CAISESSSGAGTQYF. The CDR3 DNA follows: TGTGCCATCAGTGAGTCTAGTAGCGGGGCGGGTACGCAGTATTTT.